This T cell receptor beta chain is from a study of blood T cell repertoires in COVID-19. Study overall: The United States, Italy and Spain supplied acute and convalescent COVID-19 samples. In each case, the material was cDNA or gDNA derived from T cells, B-cell-depleted T cells, or PBMCs.

Authors' processing steps: Amplification with reference gene primers provided the estimates of nucleated cell counts. Produced via immunoSEQ multiplex PCR; TCRdb's table is partial and in-frame only. The V and J calls and the clone size are those of that table, but D and trimming were determined from the DNA. The table shows 250,000 to 350,000 clones, with roughly 80% occurring only once. CDR1 SEHNR and CDR2 FQNEAQ come from the germline V gene (reference sequence). The germline V and J ends were trimmed by 0 bases and 4 bases, with 8 bases remaining between them. CDR3 length equals 14 residues. V gene TRBV7-9 combines with J gene TRBJ2-3; the D gene is possibly TRBD1 (5 bases). This sequence was found in a person in their 70s with COVID-19, enrolled during active disease. The sequenced material came from peripheral blood. CDR3 coding DNA: TGTGCCAGCAGCTTAGCAGGGGCCGCAGATACGCAGTATTTT. This sequence encodes CASSLAGAADTQYF.